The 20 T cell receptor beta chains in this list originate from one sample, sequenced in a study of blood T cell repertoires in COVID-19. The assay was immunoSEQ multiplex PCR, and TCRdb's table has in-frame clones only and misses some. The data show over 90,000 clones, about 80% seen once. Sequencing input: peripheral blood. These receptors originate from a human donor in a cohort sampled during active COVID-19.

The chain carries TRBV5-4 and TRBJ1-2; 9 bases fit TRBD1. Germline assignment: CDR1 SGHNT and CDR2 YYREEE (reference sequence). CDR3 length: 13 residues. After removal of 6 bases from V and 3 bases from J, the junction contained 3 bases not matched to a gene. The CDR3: CASTRDRDYGYTF. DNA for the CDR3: TGTGCCAGCACCCGGGACAGGGACTATGGCTACACCTTC.

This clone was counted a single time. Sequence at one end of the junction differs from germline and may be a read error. CDR3 amino acids: CASSPLSRNTIYF. In nucleotides, the CDR3 is TGTGCCAGCAGCCCCCTCTCTAGAAACACCATATATTTT. This chain connects TRBV13 to TRBJ1-3; D is undetermined. The CDR3 covers 13 residues. CDR1 and CDR2 (germline): PRHDT, FYEKMQ (reference sequence). The variable domain in full, with the rest retrieved from reference TRBV13 and TRBJ1-3, is AAGVIQSPRHLIKEKRETATLKCYPIPRHDTVYWYQQGPGQDPQFLISFYEKMQSDKGSIPDRFSAQQFSDYHSELNMSSLELGDSALYFCASSPLSRNTIYFGEGSWLTVV.

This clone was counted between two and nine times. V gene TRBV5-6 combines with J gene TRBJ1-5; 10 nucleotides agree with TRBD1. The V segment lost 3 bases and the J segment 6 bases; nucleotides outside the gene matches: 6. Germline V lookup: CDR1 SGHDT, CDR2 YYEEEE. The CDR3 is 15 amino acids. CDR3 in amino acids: CASSWGQGSPQPQHF. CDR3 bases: TGTGCCAGCAGCTGGGGACAGGGGAGTCCTCAGCCCCAGCATTTT.

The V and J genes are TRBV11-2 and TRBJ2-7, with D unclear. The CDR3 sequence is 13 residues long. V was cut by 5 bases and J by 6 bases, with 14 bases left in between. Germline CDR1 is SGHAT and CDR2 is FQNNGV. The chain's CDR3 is CASSPDTVGEQYF. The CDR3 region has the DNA TGTGCCAGCAGCCCCGATACAGTGGGCGAGCAGTACTTC.

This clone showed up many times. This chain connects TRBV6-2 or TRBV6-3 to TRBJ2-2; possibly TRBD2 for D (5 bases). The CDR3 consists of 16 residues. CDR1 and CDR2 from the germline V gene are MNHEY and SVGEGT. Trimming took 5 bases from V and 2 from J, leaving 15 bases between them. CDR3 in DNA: TGTGCCAGCAGTGGTCCGCGGACTGGCAACACCGGGGAGCTGTTTTTT. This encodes CASSGPRTGNTGELFF.

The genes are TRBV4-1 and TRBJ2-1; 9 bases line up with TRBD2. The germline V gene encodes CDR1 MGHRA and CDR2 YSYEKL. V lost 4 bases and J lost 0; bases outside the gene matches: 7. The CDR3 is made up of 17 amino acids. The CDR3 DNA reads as TGCGCCAGCAGCCCCCCCCGCGGGGGGGTCTCCTACAATGAGCAGTTCTTC. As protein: CASSPPRGGVSYNEQFF.

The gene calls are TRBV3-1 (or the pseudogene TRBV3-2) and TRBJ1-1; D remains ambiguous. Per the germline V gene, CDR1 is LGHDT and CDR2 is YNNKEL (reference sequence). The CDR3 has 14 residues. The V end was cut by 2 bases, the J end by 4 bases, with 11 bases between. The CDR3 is CASSQPGGSTEAFF. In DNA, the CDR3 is TGTGCCAGCAGCCAACCCGGTGGGAGCACTGAAGCTTTCTTT.

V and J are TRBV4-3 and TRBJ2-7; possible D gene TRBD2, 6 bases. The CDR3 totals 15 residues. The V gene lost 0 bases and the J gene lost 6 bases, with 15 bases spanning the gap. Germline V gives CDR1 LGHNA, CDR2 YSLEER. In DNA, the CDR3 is TGCGCCAGCAGCCAAGAGGAGGGGCCGTCCGGCGAGCAGTACTTC. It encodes CASSQEEGPSGEQYF.

The CDR3 sequence is CASSFTSEGYTF. The CDR3 DNA reads as TGTGCCAGCAGCTTTACATCTGAAGGCTACACCTTC. The chain couples TRBV7-9 to TRBJ1-2; D is unclear. This CDR3 has 12 residues. With 3 bases removed from V and 8 bases from J, the gap between germline ends came to 10 bases. Germline CDR1 is SEHNR and CDR2 is FQNEAQ (reference sequence).

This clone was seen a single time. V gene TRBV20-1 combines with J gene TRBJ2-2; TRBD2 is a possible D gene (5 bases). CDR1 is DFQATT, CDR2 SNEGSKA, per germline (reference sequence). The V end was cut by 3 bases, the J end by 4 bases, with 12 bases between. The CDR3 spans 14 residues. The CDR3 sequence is CSASMLGSTGELFF. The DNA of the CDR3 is TGCAGTGCTAGTATGTTAGGGAGCACCGGGGAGCTGTTTTTT.

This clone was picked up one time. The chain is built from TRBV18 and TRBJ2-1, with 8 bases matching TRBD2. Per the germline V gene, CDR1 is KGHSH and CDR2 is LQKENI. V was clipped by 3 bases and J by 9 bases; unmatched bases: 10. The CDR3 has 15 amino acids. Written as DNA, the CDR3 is TGTGCCAGCTCACCTCCCGGGAGGGGATGGGTTGAGCAGTTCTTC. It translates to CASSPPGRGWVEQFF.

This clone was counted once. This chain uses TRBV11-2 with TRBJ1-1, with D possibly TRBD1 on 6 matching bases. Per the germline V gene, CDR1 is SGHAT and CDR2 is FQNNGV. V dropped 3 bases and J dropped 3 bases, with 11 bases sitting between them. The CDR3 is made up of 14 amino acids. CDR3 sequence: CASSFIQGDTEAFF. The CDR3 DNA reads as TGTGCCAGCAGCTTCATACAGGGAGACACTGAAGCTTTCTTT.

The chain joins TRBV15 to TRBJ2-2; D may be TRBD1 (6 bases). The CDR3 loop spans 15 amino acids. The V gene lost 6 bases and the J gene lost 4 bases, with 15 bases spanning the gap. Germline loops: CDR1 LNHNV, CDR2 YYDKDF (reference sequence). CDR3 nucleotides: TGTGCCACCAGAAGAACAGGGAGTACCACCGGGGAGCTGTTTTTT. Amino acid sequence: CATRRTGSTTGELFF. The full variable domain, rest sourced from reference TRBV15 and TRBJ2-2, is DAMVIQNPRYQVTQFGKPVTLSCSQTLNHNVMYWYQQKSSQAPKLLFHYYDKDFNNEADTPDNFQSRRPNTSFCFLDIRSPGLGDTAMYLCATRRTGSTTGELFFGEGSRLTVL.

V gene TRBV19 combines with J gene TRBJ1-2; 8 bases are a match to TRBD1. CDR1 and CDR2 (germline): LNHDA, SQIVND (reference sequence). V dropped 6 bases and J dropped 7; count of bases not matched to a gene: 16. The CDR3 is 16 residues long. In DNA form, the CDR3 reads TGTGCCAGTAGACACAATTCACCGGGACAGGAGCCTGGCTACACCTTC. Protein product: CASRHNSPGQEPGYTF. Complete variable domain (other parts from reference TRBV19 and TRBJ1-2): DGGITQSPKYLFRKEGQNVTLSCEQNLNHDAMYWYRQDPGQGLRLIYYSQIVNDFQKGDIAEGYSVSREKKESFPLTVTSAQKNPTAFYLCASRHNSPGQEPGYTFGSGTRLTVV.

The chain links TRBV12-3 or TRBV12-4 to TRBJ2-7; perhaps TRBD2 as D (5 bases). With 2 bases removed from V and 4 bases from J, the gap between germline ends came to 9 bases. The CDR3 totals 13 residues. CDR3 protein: CASSLQEGYEQYF. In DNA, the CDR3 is TGTGCCAGCAGTTTACAAGAGGGTTACGAGCAGTACTTC.

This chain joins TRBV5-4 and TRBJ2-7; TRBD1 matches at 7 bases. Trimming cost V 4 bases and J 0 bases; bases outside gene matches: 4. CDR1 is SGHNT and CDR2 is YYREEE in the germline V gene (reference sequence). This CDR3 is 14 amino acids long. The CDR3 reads CASSKGDSSYEQYF. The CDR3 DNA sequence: TGTGCCAGCAGCAAGGGGGACAGCTCCTACGAGCAGTACTTC.

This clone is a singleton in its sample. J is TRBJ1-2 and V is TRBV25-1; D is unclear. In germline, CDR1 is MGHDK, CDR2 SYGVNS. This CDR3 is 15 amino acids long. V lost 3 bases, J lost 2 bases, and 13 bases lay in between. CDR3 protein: CASSDTRGANYGYTF. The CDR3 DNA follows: TGTGCCAGCAGTGATACTCGAGGAGCAAACTATGGCTACACCTTC.

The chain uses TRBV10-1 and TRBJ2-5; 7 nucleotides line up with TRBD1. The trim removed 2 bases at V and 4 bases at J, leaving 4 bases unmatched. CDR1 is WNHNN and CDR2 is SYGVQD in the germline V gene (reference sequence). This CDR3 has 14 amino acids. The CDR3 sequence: CASSEGQVGETQYF. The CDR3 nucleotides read TGCGCCAGCAGTGAGGGACAGGTTGGAGAGACCCAGTACTTC.

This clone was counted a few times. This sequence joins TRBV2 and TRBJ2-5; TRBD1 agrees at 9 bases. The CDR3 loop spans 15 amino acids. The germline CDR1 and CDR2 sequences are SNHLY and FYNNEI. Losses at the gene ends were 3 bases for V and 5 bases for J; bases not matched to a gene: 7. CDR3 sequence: CASSETGTGIETQYF. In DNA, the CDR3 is TGTGCCAGCAGTGAGACCGGGACAGGGATTGAGACCCAGTACTTC.

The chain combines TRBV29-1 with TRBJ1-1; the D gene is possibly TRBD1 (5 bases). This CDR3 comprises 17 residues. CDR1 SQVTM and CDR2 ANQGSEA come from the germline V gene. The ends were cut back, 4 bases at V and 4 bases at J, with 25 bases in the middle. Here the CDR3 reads CSVGYLLPGPGGTEAFF. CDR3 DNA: TGCAGCGTTGGGTACTTGCTGCCGGGACCGGGGGGCACTGAAGCTTTCTTT.